The rows below give T cell receptor beta chains drawn from one sample of a study of control samples from healthy donors and cancer patients. The data were produced by immunoSEQ multiplex PCR, yet TCRdb's version contains in-frame clones alone and is incomplete. The data contain about 44,000 clones, 80% to 90% of them seen just once; the ten biggest clones take up 10% to 13%. Sequenced input: PBMCs. Source of these receptors: a woman between 55 and 75 years old with lung cancer. Both conserved end residues are trimmed from each CDR3. Fields, in order: CDR3 protein, J gene, V gene, clone size. Clone size, where shown, is once, few, many, or a class for clones that have expanded.

CDR3aa: ATSDGAGANEQY
j_gene: TRBJ2-7
v_gene: TRBV24-1
abundance: NA

CDR3aa: ASSQGGSGNQPQH
j_gene: TRBJ1-5
v_gene: TRBV9
abundance: once

CDR3aa: ASSTTGVRNSPLH
j_gene: TRBJ1-6
v_gene: TRBV9
abundance: NA

CDR3aa: ASSLGRPMNTEAF
j_gene: TRBJ1-1
v_gene: TRBV7-9
abundance: NA

CDR3aa: ASSDDPDGSYEQY
j_gene: TRBJ2-7
v_gene: TRBV6-1
abundance: few

CDR3aa: ASSIRDLQGSGYT
j_gene: TRBJ1-2
v_gene: TRBV19
abundance: NA

CDR3aa: ASGPWTYDSNQPQH
j_gene: TRBJ1-5
v_gene: TRBV2
abundance: NA

CDR3aa: ASSQGREETQY
j_gene: TRBJ2-5
v_gene: TRBV19
abundance: NA

CDR3aa: ASSLPQGAGNEQY
j_gene: TRBJ2-7
v_gene: TRBV5-6
abundance: NA

CDR3aa: ASSLGDSLYNEQF
j_gene: TRBJ2-1
v_gene: TRBV7-9
abundance: NA

CDR3aa: ASSPRQGRNTEAF
j_gene: TRBJ1-1
v_gene: TRBV7-6
abundance: NA

CDR3aa: ASSLAGGIGGYT
j_gene: TRBJ1-2
v_gene: TRBV7-9
abundance: once

CDR3aa: AWRSGTEPSYNEQF
j_gene: TRBJ2-1
v_gene: TRBV30
abundance: NA

CDR3aa: ASSLDTSGKGETQY
j_gene: TRBJ2-5
v_gene: TRBV7-9
abundance: NA

CDR3aa: ASRGEVGGELRTDTQY
j_gene: TRBJ2-3
v_gene: TRBV2
abundance: once

CDR3aa: ASSPRQGATGELF
j_gene: TRBJ2-2
v_gene: TRBV5-4
abundance: NA

CDR3aa: ASSSVTGHWETQY
j_gene: TRBJ2-5
v_gene: TRBV28
abundance: once

CDR3aa: ASSLQGPSVLT
j_gene: TRBJ2-6
v_gene: TRBV12-3/TRBV12-4
abundance: once

CDR3aa: ASSFSSNTGELF
j_gene: TRBJ2-2
v_gene: TRBV11-3
abundance: NA

CDR3aa: ATSDRTSGSPYEQY
j_gene: TRBJ2-7
v_gene: TRBV24-1
abundance: NA

CDR3aa: AWSADGRGRLF
j_gene: TRBJ2-1
v_gene: TRBV30
abundance: NA

CDR3aa: ASSPSRNSNQPQH
j_gene: TRBJ1-5
v_gene: TRBV18
abundance: NA

CDR3aa: AISDELTGELF
j_gene: TRBJ2-2
v_gene: TRBV10-3
abundance: NA

CDR3aa: ASSWTSGRDTGELF
j_gene: TRBJ2-2
v_gene: TRBV5-1
abundance: NA

CDR3aa: ASSRGRSGANVLT
j_gene: TRBJ2-6
v_gene: TRBV5-1
abundance: NA

CDR3aa: ASSSGTGGFSPLH
j_gene: TRBJ1-6
v_gene: TRBV5-1
abundance: NA

CDR3aa: ASSMSPDTEAF
j_gene: TRBJ1-1
v_gene: TRBV19
abundance: NA

CDR3aa: ASSFDVLQGRDTQY
j_gene: TRBJ2-3
v_gene: TRBV27
abundance: NA

CDR3aa: ASSSSGWNNEQF
j_gene: TRBJ2-1
v_gene: TRBV7-3
abundance: NA

CDR3aa: ASSLAPGTTIY
j_gene: TRBJ1-3
v_gene: TRBV7-9
abundance: few

CDR3aa: ASSRRGSGFQETQY
j_gene: TRBJ2-5
v_gene: TRBV11-2
abundance: NA

CDR3aa: ASSEGLGLNEKLF
j_gene: TRBJ1-4
v_gene: TRBV2
abundance: few

CDR3aa: AHGREGAEAF
j_gene: TRBJ1-1
v_gene: TRBV10-3
abundance: NA

CDR3aa: ASSQERPGPRYGYT
j_gene: TRBJ1-2
v_gene: TRBV14
abundance: NA

CDR3aa: SAWTDSYEQY
j_gene: TRBJ2-7
v_gene: TRBV29-1
abundance: NA